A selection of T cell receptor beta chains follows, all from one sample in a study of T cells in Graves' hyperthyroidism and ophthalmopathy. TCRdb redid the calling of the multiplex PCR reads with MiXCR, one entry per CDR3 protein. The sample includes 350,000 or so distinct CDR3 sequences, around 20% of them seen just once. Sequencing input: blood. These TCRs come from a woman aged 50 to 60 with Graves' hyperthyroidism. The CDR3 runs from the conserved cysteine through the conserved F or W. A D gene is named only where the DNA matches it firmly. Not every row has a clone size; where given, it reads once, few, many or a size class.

CDR3 protein: CASSGSLQGEAFF
CDR3 DNA: TGTGCCAGCAGCGGAAGCCTACAGGGGGAAGCTTTCTTT
D gene: TRBD1
V gene: TRBV6-1
clone size: few
CDR3 length: 13
J gene: TRBJ1-1

CDR3 protein: CARPTGTGAGYTF
CDR3 DNA: TGTGCCAGACCTACCGGGACAGGGGCTGGCTACACCTTC
D gene: TRBD1
V gene: TRBV7-3
clone size: .
CDR3 length: 13
J gene: TRBJ1-2

CDR3 protein: CAISVGGSGNTIYF
CDR3 DNA: TGTGCCATCAGTGTAGGTGGCTCTGGAAACACCATATATTTT
D gene: .
V gene: TRBV10-3
clone size: few
CDR3 length: 14
J gene: TRBJ1-3

CDR3 protein: CATSRGDRYNYGYTF
CDR3 DNA: TGTGCCACCAGCAGAGGGGACAGGTACAACTATGGCTACACCTTC
D gene: TRBD1
V gene: TRBV15
clone size: .
CDR3 length: 15
J gene: TRBJ1-2

CDR3 protein: CSASWQGNYGYTF
CDR3 DNA: TGCAGTGCTAGTTGGCAGGGTAATTATGGCTACACCTTC
D gene: .
V gene: TRBV20-1
clone size: .
CDR3 length: 13
J gene: TRBJ1-2

CDR3 protein: CSADGSTVRNEQFF
CDR3 DNA: TGCAGTGCTGATGGGAGTACCGTGCGCAATGAGCAGTTCTTC
D gene: .
V gene: TRBV20-1
clone size: .
CDR3 length: 14
J gene: TRBJ2-1

CDR3 protein: CAWSVRFSWTGATEKLFF
CDR3 DNA: TGTGCCTGGAGTGTAAGGTTTAGTTGGACAGGGGCTACGGAAAAACTGTTTTTT
D gene: TRBD1
V gene: TRBV30
clone size: many
CDR3 length: 18
J gene: TRBJ1-4

CDR3 protein: CASSSGTGSQNEQFF
CDR3 DNA: TGTGCCAGCAGCTCCGGGACGGGGAGTCAGAATGAGCAGTTCTTC
D gene: .
V gene: TRBV7-3
clone size: once
CDR3 length: 15
J gene: TRBJ2-1

CDR3 protein: CASSVVAGGRDQTDTQYF
CDR3 DNA: TGTGCCAGCAGCGTAGTAGCGGGAGGGCGCGATCAGACAGATACGCAGTATTTT
D gene: TRBD2
V gene: TRBV9
clone size: few
CDR3 length: 18
J gene: TRBJ2-3

CDR3 protein: CAWSVTGAGNTIYF
CDR3 DNA: TGTGCCTGGAGTGTAACAGGGGCTGGAAACACCATATATTTT
D gene: TRBD1
V gene: TRBV30
clone size: many
CDR3 length: 14
J gene: TRBJ1-3

CDR3 protein: CATTSGRAEYNEQFF
CDR3 DNA: TGTGCCACCACTAGCGGGAGGGCCGAGTACAATGAGCAGTTCTTC
D gene: TRBD2
V gene: TRBV11-3
clone size: once
CDR3 length: 15
J gene: TRBJ2-1

CDR3 protein: CASSLGVGGHSHNEQFF
CDR3 DNA: TGTGCCAGCAGCTTGGGAGTGGGCGGGCACTCCCACAATGAGCAGTTCTTC
D gene: .
V gene: TRBV5-5
clone size: few
CDR3 length: 17
J gene: TRBJ2-1

CDR3 protein: CSANLAGKEEIQYF
CDR3 DNA: TGCAGTGCTAATCTAGCGGGAAAAGAAGAGATCCAGTACTTC
D gene: TRBD2
V gene: TRBV20-1
clone size: .
CDR3 length: 14
J gene: TRBJ2-5

CDR3 protein: CSALSGSYEQYF
CDR3 DNA: TGCAGCGCTCTATCGGGCTCCTACGAGCAGTACTTC
D gene: .
V gene: TRBV29-1
clone size: .
CDR3 length: 12
J gene: TRBJ2-7